Listed below are T cell receptor beta chains from one sample, sequenced in a study of T cell responses to AZD1222 COVID-19 vaccine. Clones were read by immunoSEQ multiplex PCR, and TCRdb kept only the in-frame ones, dropping some. Of approximately 120,000 clones in the sample, over 75% are singletons; the top ten hold approximately 7.9%. The material sequenced was peripheral blood, taken on day 0 of AZD1222 vaccination. These TCRs come from an adult in good health. Each CDR3 is given without its conserved first and last residue. Each record gives: CDR3 protein, V gene, J gene, clone size. Some rows have no size entry. The others give once, few or many, or a class for an expanded clone.

cdr3_aa: ASSLEGGLLLEQY
v_call: TRBV7-8
j_call: TRBJ2-7
clone_size: .

cdr3_aa: ASSRGAVSGNTIY
v_call: TRBV28
j_call: TRBJ1-3
clone_size: .

cdr3_aa: ASSGHLSDLPEQY
v_call: TRBV25-1
j_call: TRBJ2-7
clone_size: once

cdr3_aa: ASRADNEKLF
v_call: TRBV19
j_call: TRBJ1-4
clone_size: .

cdr3_aa: ASSLTRTHTGELF
v_call: TRBV27
j_call: TRBJ2-2
clone_size: .

cdr3_aa: ASSLALAGTEAF
v_call: TRBV5-1
j_call: TRBJ1-1
clone_size: .

cdr3_aa: ASSPGLAGAGGELF
v_call: TRBV5-4
j_call: TRBJ2-2
clone_size: .

cdr3_aa: ASRTADANTGELF
v_call: TRBV6-5
j_call: TRBJ2-2
clone_size: .

cdr3_aa: ASSQVGYSGSPQVNNEQF
v_call: TRBV3-1/TRBV3-2
j_call: TRBJ2-1
clone_size: large

cdr3_aa: ASSSRGRGYGYT
v_call: TRBV28
j_call: TRBJ1-2
clone_size: once

cdr3_aa: ASSPVSGASYNEQF
v_call: TRBV18
j_call: TRBJ2-1
clone_size: .

cdr3_aa: ASSLSGAGGGDTQY
v_call: TRBV7-2
j_call: TRBJ2-3
clone_size: .

cdr3_aa: ASSPSGSNEKLF
v_call: TRBV9
j_call: TRBJ1-4
clone_size: .

cdr3_aa: ASTHRENTEAF
v_call: TRBV12-3/TRBV12-4
j_call: TRBJ1-1
clone_size: .

cdr3_aa: ASSLAGAPETQY
v_call: TRBV11-2
j_call: TRBJ2-5
clone_size: .